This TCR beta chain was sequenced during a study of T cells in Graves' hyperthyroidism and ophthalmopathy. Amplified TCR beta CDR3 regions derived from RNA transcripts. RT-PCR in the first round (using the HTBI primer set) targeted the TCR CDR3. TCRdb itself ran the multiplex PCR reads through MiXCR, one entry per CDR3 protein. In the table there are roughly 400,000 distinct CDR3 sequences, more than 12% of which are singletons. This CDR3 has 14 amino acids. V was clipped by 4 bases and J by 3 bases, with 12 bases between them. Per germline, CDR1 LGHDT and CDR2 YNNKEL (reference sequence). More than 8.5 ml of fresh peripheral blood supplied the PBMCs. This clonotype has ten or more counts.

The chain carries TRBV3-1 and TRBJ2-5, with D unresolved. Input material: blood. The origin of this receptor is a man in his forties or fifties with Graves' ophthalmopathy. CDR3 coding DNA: TGTGCCAGCAGCCGTAGCATCGCAAAAGAGACCCAGTACTTC. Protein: CASSRSIAKETQYF.